This passage covers 7 T cell receptor beta chains from one sample sequenced in a study of radiotherapy plus CTLA-4 blockade in lung cancer. Assay: immunoSEQ multiplex PCR; the TCRdb copy retains only in-frame clones and omits some. The table has 83,000 or so clones, roughly 80% seen once; the top ten hold around 0.76%. Source: peripheral blood, taken from a patient treated with radiotherapy plus ipilimumab. These receptors came from a human donor with non-small cell lung cancer who had stable disease on radiotherapy plus ipilimumab.

V is TRBV7-2 and J is TRBJ2-5; D is ambiguous. Germline V CDR1 and CDR2: SGHTA, FQGNSA. With 5 bases removed from V and 3 bases from J, the gap between germline ends came to 4 bases. The CDR3 runs to 11 residues. The CDR3 here is CASSAKETQYF. CDR3 bases: TGTGCCAGCAGCGCGAAAGAGACCCAGTACTTC. The full variable domain, its missing parts supplied by reference TRBV7-2 and TRBJ2-5, is GAGVSQSPSNKVTEKGKDVELRCDPISGHTALYWYRQSLGQGLEFLIYFQGNSAPDKSGLPSDRFSAERTGGSVSTLTIQRTQQEDSAVYLCASSAKETQYFGPGTRLLVL.

V and J are TRBV2 and TRBJ2-1; 9 bases match TRBD2. The ends lost 4 bases at V and 7 bases at J; junction bases unmatched: 5. This CDR3 region has 14 residues. Germline assignment: CDR1 SNHLY and CDR2 FYNNEI. DNA of the CDR3: TGTGCCAGCAGTGGGCTAGCGGGGTTGAATGAGCAGTTCTTC. Encoded protein: CASSGLAGLNEQFF.

This clone has more than one count but fewer than ten. The CDR3 loop reads CASSRPLQPLHF. The CDR3 DNA reads TGTGCCAGTAGTCGCCCGCTCCAACCCCTCCACTTT. The chain links TRBV19 to TRBJ1-6, with D hard to call. The length of the CDR3 is 12 residues. The germline V gene encodes CDR1 LNHDA and CDR2 SQIVND (reference sequence). Trimming removed 5 bases from V and 12 bases from J, with 11 bases in between.

This chain links TRBV5-6 with TRBJ1-2, with D possibly matching TRBD1 (5 bases). V lost 5 bases, J lost 6 bases, and 14 bases lay in between. Germline CDR1 SGHDT, CDR2 YYEEEE. The CDR3 has 13 amino acids. The DNA of the CDR3 is TGTGCCAGCAGACCAGGGATGGGCGATGGCTACACCTTC. Its protein is CASRPGMGDGYTF.

This sequence joins TRBV14 and TRBJ2-2; D not certain. CDR1 SGHDN and CDR2 FVKESK come from the germline V gene. With 1 base removed from V and 7 bases from J, the gap between germline ends came to 4 bases. CDR3 length equals 12 residues. The CDR3 region is CASSQALGELFF. DNA for the CDR3: TGTGCCAGCAGCCAAGCCCTCGGGGAGCTGTTTTTT.

The chain has TRBV6-5 and TRBJ1-3, with TRBD1 identical over 9 bases. The trim removed 4 bases at V and 4 bases at J, leaving 8 bases unmatched. The germline gives CDR1 MNHEY, CDR2 SVGAGI. This CDR3 region has 16 residues. CDR3 region: CASSFNRGLSGNTIYF. CDR3 in DNA: TGTGCCAGCAGTTTCAACAGGGGGCTTTCCGGAAACACCATATATTTT.

This chain connects TRBV30 to TRBJ2-7; D is unclear. Germline values: CDR1 GTSNPN, CDR2 SVGIG (reference sequence). Trimming shortened V by 0 bases and J by 7 bases, and 7 bases separated the two germline ends. This CDR3 region has 11 residues. CDR3 nucleotides: TGTGCCTGGAGTGTTTTGACAGAGCAGTACTTC. Protein product: CAWSVLTEQYF.